These 4 T cell receptor beta chains share one sample of origin, sequenced in a study of human T cells and chemical hapten exposure. TCRdb reanalysed the RACE reads using MiXCR and keeps one entry per CDR3 protein. The sample includes about 80,000 distinct CDR3 sequences, approximately 15% seen only once; the top ten take roughly 4.9%. The time point denotes: pre-sensitization, week 0. As for treatment: therapeutic diphenylcyclopropenone sensitization with weekly scalp DPC. Sequenced here: whole blood, sampled in connection with sensitization to the hapten diphenylcyclopropenone (DPC). These receptors were taken from a woman in her fifties or sixties with alopecia areata. Some clones in this sample may be carry-over from other donors' samples.

This clonotype was seen more than once but under ten times. The chain carries TRBV20-1 and TRBJ2-1; 7 nucleotides match TRBD2. The V gene's germline CDR1 is DFQATT and CDR2 SNEGSKA (reference sequence). This CDR3 is 15 amino acids long. Germline trimming cut 5 bases from V and 0 bases from J; bases unmatched to any gene: 7. This CDR3 is CSAPGGRRSYNEQFF. DNA for the CDR3: TGCAGTGCTCCGGGGGGTCGACGCTCCTACAATGAGCAGTTCTTC.

This clonotype was seen a few times. This chain joins TRBV11-2 and TRBJ2-1; TRBD2 matches at 14 bases. Trimming cost V 3 bases and J 7 bases; bases outside gene matches: 2. This CDR3 has 15 residues. From germline, CDR1 is SGHAT and CDR2 FQNNGV. In DNA form, the CDR3 reads TGTGCCAGCAGCTTCGGGACTAGCGGGAGTAATGAGCAGTTCTTC. It specifies CASSFGTSGSNEQFF. Full variable domain (outside the CDR3, taken from reference TRBV11-2 and TRBJ2-1): EAGVAQSPRYKIIEKRQSVAFWCNPISGHATLYWYQQILGQGPKLLIQFQNNGVVDDSQLPKDRFSAERLKGVDSTLKIQPAKLEDSAVYLCASSFGTSGSNEQFFGPGTRLTVL.

This clonotype was picked up a small number of times. The chain couples TRBV11-3 to TRBJ2-1, with 9 bases matching TRBD2. CDR3 size: 15 residues. J gave up 3 bases and V 5 bases, and 5 bases lay outside the gene matches. The V gene's germline CDR1 is SGHNT and CDR2 YENEEA. CDR3 protein: CASSRPSGIYNEQFF. In DNA, the CDR3 is TGTGCCAGCAGCCGCCCTAGCGGGATCTACAATGAGCAGTTCTTC.

The chain combines TRBV18 with TRBJ1-1; 8 bases fit TRBD1. Per germline, CDR1 KGHSH and CDR2 LQKENI. CDR3 length: 15 residues. The J segment lost 2 bases and the V segment lost 5 bases, leaving 7 bases of the junction unmatched. The CDR3 DNA reads TGTGCCAGCTCAGCAGGGGGCGGACGTAACACTGAAGCTTTCTTT. Encoded protein: CASSAGGGRNTEAFF.